This T cell receptor beta chain appears in the sequencing data of a study of molecular identifiers for immune sequencing clone quantification. Whole-study context: With replicates, the RNA of around 20,000 or 100,000 naive CD8 cells was split five ways and four were sequenced.

V shed 4 bases and J shed 8 bases, with 24 bases lying between them. CDR3 length equals 18 residues. Germline loops: CDR1 MDHEN, CDR2 SYDVKM. Regarding the study as a whole: The share of molecules held by clones above 20 RNA copies was over 97% in effector cells and under 1% in naive cells. Highly expanded clone sizes could end up underestimated if a barcode were shared by identical TCR molecules.

TCRdb re-called the PCR reads with MiXCR, one entry per CDR3 protein. Of a few hundred thousand distinct CDR3 sequences in the sample, roughly 24% were seen once. This clonotype was picked up a small number of times. Its target is unknown. CD8+CD4-CCR7+CD45RA+ cells were sorted as naive CD8 T cells. This chain links TRBV28 with TRBJ1-6; no clear D. This receptor was taken from a human donor in good health. Some libraries in this study had Jurkat cell RNA spiked in. Source material: naive CD8+ T cells from blood, with Jurkat cell RNA spiked in. Described subset: FACS-sorted CD8+CD4-CCR7+CD45RA+ naive T cells. CDR3 sequence (DNA): TGTGCCAGCAGTTCGGGCAGAGCGGCCTTGCCTCGTCATTCACCCCTCCACTTT. This encodes CASSSGRAALPRHSPLHF.